Listed here is a single T cell receptor (beta chain). Its antigen is unknown. Qualities for individual bases were not recorded, and no much larger clone is one base off. TCRbeta CDR3 regions were amplified from genomic DNA by means of the immunoSEQ Assay, a bias-controlled multiplex PCR. The study's processing was this. Within the assay, amplification of reference gene primers was used to estimate how many nucleated cells each sample contained. To quantify the absolute abundance of each unique TCRbeta CDR3 rearrangement, sequence reads were collapsed and filtered. For each sample, productive Simpson clonality was calculated by taking the square root of Simpson's diversity index across productive rearrangements. In its TCRdb copy, this immuneACCESS table keeps in-frame sequences only and misses some clones. Where compared with another copy, unresolved V genes explain less than half of these, and the others have no known cause. That table gives V, J and clone size, and the DNA gave D and trimming. The sample data list tens of thousands of clones, and about 89% of these were observed just once. The ten largest account for under 8% of the sample.

This record comes from a study of blood T cell repertoires in COVID-19 (dated by TCRdb to the early 2020s). About the study as a whole: Samples covering the acute and convalescent phases of COVID-19 were provided by collaborators in the United States, Italy and Spain. Where available, HLA class I and class II types were taken from metadata supplied by the sample provider and were not determined by assay-based typing. A freely available public database, intended as a resource for researchers studying the immune response to SARS-CoV-2, is where the repertoires were released. The prospective study material was composed of cDNA or gDNA derived from T cells, B-cell-depleted T cells, or PBMCs. A de-identified subject ID, COVID-19 status, age in years and sex were almost always included in the sample metadata. The dataset comprised deeply sampled blood TCRbeta repertoires from subjects exposed to, actively infected with, or recovered from COVID-19. The samples were drawn from two sources: the first 160 participants of the ongoing ImmuneRACE study, and 1,200 or so subjects contributed by 6 global collaborators. Broad study findings and their caveats: The amount of clinical and demographic metadata varied by source and participant and was provided uncurated.

Each collaborating institution followed its own protocols to collect whole blood in K2EDTA tubes. Collaborator samples were shipped for TCRbeta analysis as frozen whole blood, isolated PBMCs, or DNA extracted from either sample type. The CDR3 goes from the cysteine to the phenylalanine over 14 residues. Just CDR3 DNA is preserved here, 42 bases in frame from base 1. Unmatched junction bases come to 3, with V trimmed by 2 bases and J by 2 bases. The germline V gene (reference sequence) yields SGHKS for CDR1 and YYEKEE for CDR2. This TCR derives from a human donor with acute or convalescent COVID-19. The donor label of this sample is uncertain. What was sequenced was peripheral blood. The sequence is built from TRBV5-5 and TRBJ2-5; 7 central bases correspond to TRBD1. The CDR3 region has the sequence CASSLRQGQETQYF. The DNA reads as follows: TGTGCCAGCAGCTTAAGACAGGGACAAGAGACCCAGTACTTC.